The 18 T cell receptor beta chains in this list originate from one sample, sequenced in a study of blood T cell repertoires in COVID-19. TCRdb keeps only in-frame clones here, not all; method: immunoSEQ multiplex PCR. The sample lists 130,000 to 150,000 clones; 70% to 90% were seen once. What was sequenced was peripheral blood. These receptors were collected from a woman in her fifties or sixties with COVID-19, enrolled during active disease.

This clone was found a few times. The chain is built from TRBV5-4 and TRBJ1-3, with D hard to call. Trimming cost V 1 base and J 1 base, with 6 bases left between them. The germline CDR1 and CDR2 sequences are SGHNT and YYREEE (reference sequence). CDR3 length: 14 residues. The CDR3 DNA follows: TGTGCCAGCAGCTTGAGTACATCTGGAAACACCATATATTTT. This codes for CASSLSTSGNTIYF.

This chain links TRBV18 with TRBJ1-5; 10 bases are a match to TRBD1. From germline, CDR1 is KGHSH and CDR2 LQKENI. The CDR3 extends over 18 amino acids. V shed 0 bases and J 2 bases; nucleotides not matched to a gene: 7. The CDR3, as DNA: TGTGCCAGCTCACCACCGGTGACAGGGGGCCGGGGCAATCAGCCCCAGCATTTT. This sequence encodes CASSPPVTGGRGNQPQHF. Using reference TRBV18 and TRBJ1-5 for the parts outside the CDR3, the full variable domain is NAGVMQNPRHLVRRRGQEARLRCSPMKGHSHVYWYRQLPEEGLKFMVYLQKENIIDESGMPKERFSAEFPKEGPSILRIQQVVRGDSAAYFCASSPPVTGGRGNQPQHFGDGTRLSIL.

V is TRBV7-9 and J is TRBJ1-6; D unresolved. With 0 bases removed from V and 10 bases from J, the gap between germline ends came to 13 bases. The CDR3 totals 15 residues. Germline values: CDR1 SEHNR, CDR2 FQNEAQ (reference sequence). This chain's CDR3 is CASSLALGGGSPLHF. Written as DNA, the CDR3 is TGTGCCAGCAGCTTAGCTCTCGGAGGAGGATCACCCCTCCACTTT.

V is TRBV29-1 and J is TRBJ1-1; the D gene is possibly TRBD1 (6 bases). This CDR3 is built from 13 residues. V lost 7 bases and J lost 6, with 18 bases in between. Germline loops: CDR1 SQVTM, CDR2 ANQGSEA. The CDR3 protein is CSARQVRNAEAFF. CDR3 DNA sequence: TGCAGCGCCAGACAGGTTAGGAATGCTGAAGCTTTCTTT.

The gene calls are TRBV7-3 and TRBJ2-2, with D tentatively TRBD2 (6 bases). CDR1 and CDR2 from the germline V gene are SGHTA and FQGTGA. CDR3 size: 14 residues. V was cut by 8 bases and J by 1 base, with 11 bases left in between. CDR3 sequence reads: CASSWGVNTGELFF. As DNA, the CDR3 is TGTGCCAGCTCTTGGGGGGTGAACACCGGGGAGCTGTTTTTT.

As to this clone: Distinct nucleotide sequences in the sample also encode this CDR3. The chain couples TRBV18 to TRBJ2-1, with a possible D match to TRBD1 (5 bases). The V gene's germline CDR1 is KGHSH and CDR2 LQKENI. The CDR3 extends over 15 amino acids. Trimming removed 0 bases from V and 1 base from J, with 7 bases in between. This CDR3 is CASSPPQGSYNEQFF. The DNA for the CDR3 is TGTGCCAGCTCACCACCCCAGGGTTCCTACAATGAGCAGTTCTTC.

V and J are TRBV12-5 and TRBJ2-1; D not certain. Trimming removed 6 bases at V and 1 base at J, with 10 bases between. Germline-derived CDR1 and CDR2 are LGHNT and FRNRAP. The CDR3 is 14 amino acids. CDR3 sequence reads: CASGLYNSYNEQFF. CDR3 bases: TGTGCTAGTGGACTATACAATTCCTACAATGAGCAGTTCTTC.

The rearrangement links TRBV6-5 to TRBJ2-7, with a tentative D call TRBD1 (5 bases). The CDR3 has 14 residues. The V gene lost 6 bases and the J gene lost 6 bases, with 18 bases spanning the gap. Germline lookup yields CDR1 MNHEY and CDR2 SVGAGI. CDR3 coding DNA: TGTGCCAGCAGATTAGACAGATTCCCTCTCGAGCAGTACTTC. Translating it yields CASRLDRFPLEQYF.

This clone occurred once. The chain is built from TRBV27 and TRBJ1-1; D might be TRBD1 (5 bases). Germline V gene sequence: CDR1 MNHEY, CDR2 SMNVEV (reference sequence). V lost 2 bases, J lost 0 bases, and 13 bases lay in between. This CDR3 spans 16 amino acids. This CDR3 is CASSLSTGGVNTEAFF. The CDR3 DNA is TGTGCCAGCAGTTTAAGTACGGGGGGTGTGAACACTGAAGCTTTCTTT.

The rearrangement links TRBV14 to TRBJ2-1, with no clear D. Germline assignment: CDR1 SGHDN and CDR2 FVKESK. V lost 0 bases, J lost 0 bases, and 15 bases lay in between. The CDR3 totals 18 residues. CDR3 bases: TGTGCCAGCAGCCAAGATCTGGCCGGGTACTTCTCCTACAATGAGCAGTTCTTC. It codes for CASSQDLAGYFSYNEQFF.

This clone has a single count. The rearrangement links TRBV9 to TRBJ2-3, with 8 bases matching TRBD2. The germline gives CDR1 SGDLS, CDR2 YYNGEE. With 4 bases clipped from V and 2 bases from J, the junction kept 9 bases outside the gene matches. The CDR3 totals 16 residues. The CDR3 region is CASSPFSGTYTDTQYF. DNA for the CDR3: TGTGCCAGCAGCCCCTTTAGCGGGACCTACACAGATACGCAGTATTTT.

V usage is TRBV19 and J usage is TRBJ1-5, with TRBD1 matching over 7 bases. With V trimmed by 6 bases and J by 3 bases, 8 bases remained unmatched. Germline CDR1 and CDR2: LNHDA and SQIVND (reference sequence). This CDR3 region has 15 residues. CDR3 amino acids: CASSHRDRVNQPQHF. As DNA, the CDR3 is TGTGCCAGTAGCCACCGGGACAGAGTCAATCAGCCCCAGCATTTT.

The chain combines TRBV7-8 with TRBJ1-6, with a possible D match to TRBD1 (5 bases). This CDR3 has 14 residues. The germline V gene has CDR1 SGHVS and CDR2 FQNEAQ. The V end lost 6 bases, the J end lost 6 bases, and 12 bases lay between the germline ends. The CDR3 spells CASSNGGVNSPLHF. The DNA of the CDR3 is TGTGCCAGCAGTAACGGGGGGGTTAATTCACCCCTCCACTTT.

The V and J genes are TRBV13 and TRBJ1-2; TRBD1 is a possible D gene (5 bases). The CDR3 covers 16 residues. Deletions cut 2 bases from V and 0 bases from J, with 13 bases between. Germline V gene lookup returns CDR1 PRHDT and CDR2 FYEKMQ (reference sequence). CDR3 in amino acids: CASSLFWGSSNYGYTF. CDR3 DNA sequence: TGTGCCAGCAGCTTATTTTGGGGCAGCTCTAACTATGGCTACACCTTC.

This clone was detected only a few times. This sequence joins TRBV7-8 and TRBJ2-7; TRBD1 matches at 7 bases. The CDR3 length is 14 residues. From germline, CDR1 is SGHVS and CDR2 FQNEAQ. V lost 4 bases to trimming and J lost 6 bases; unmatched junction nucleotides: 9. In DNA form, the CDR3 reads TGTGCCAGCAGCTCTCGACAGGGTCTCAGCGAGCAGTACTTC. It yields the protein CASSSRQGLSEQYF.

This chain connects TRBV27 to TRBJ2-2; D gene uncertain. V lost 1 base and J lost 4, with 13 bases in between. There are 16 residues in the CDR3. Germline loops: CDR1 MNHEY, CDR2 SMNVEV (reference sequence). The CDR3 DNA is TGTGCCAGCAGTTTATTGGCAGTGTCGGGCACCGGGGAGCTGTTTTTT. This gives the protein CASSLLAVSGTGELFF.

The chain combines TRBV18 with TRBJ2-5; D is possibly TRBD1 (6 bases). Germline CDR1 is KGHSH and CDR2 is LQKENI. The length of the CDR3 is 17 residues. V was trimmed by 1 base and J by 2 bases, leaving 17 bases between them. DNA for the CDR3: TGTGCCAGCTCACCACGGGAGCTGGACAGCTTTCAAGAGACCCAGTACTTC. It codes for CASSPRELDSFQETQYF.

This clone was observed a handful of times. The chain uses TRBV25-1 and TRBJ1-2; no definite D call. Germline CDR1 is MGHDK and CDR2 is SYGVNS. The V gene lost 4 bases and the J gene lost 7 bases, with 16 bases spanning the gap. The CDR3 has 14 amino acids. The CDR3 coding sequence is TGTGCCAGCAGTGGACTAGCGGCAGTTAGTGGCTACACCTTC. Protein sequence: CASSGLAAVSGYTF.